Listed below are T cell receptor beta chains from one sample, sequenced in a study of T cell changes during pregnancy in multiple sclerosis. Profiled with immunoSEQ multiplex PCR; TCRdb holds only in-frame clones, not every one. The sample comprises over 55,000 clones, approximately 92% of which are singletons, and approximately 2.8% rests with the top ten. Here the sequenced sample was CD8+ T cells from peripheral blood mononuclear cells, taken in the third trimester of pregnancy. Receptors were obtained from a female donor in good health, enrolled as a control in a pregnancy study. Each CDR3 is given with its conserved first and last residue. A D gene is named only where the DNA matches it firmly. A clone size is listed for some rows: how often the clone was seen (once, few, many), or a class if it is expanded.

V	size	D	J	CDR3	DNA
TRBV19	NA	TRBD1	TRBJ1-5	CASSIRQGGRDRDQPQHF	TGTGCCAGTAGTATAAGGCAGGGGGGTAGGGACCGAGACCAGCCCCAGCATTTT
TRBV7-2	once	NA	TRBJ2-7	CASSFGLDEQYF	TGTGCCAGCAGCTTCGGGTTGGACGAGCAGTACTTC
TRBV4-3	NA	TRBD1	TRBJ1-1	CASSQDRSGGSDTEAFF	TGCGCCAGCAGCCAAGATAGGTCAGGGGGATCAGACACTGAAGCTTTCTTT
TRBV9	NA	TRBD1	TRBJ2-1	CASSVWTGGSYNEQFF	TGTGCCAGCAGCGTATGGACAGGGGGATCCTACAATGAGCAGTTCTTC
TRBV29-1	NA	NA	TRBJ2-3	CSGGQLTDTQYF	TGCAGCGGAGGACAGCTCACAGATACGCAGTATTTT
TRBV14	NA	NA	TRBJ2-7	CASSQGFPGEQYF	TGTGCCAGCAGCCAAGGATTTCCGGGGGAGCAGTACTTC
TRBV4-3	NA	TRBD1	TRBJ1-3	CASSQFWDSPHSGNTIYF	TGCGCCAGCAGCCAATTTTGGGACAGCCCCCACTCTGGAAACACCATATATTTT
TRBV9	few	NA	TRBJ1-6	CASSVGSNSPLHF	TGTGCCAGCAGCGTGGGGAGTAATTCACCCCTCCACTTT
TRBV9	NA	NA	TRBJ1-2	CASSVSRLINYGYTF	TGTGCCAGCAGCGTAAGCCGTCTAATTAACTATGGCTACACCTTC
TRBV4-3	NA	TRBD1	TRBJ2-1	CASSQGLPGQGGNEQFF	TGCGCCAGCAGCCAAGGGTTACCGGGACAGGGAGGTAATGAGCAGTTCTTC
TRBV19	NA	TRBD1	TRBJ2-1	CASSATGAIGPYNEQFF	TGTGCCAGTAGTGCCACAGGGGCGATCGGCCCCTACAATGAGCAGTTCTTC
TRBV5-4	NA	TRBD2	TRBJ2-1	CASSLEKILAGGLYNEQFF	TGTGCCAGCAGTTTGGAGAAAATTCTAGCGGGGGGGCTCTACAATGAGCAGTTCTTC
TRBV27	NA	TRBD2	TRBJ2-3	CASRTSGGAGTQYF	TGTGCCAGCAGAACTAGCGGGGGGGCCGGTACGCAGTATTTT
TRBV6-6	NA	NA	TRBJ1-1	CASDPGNTEAFF	TGTGCCAGCGACCCGGGAAACACTGAAGCTTTCTTT
TRBV12-5	NA	NA	TRBJ1-2	CASGLVRDTLYGYTF	TGTGCTAGTGGTTTGGTCCGGGACACCCTCTATGGCTACACCTTC
TRBV7-8	NA	NA	TRBJ2-5	CASSLARGKQETQYF	TGTGCCAGCAGCTTAGCACGCGGTAAACAAGAGACCCAGTACTTC
TRBV4-2	NA	NA	TRBJ1-2	CASSQEAGPSILYGYTF	TGTGCCAGCAGCCAAGAGGCAGGGCCCTCAATACTCTATGGCTACACCTTC
TRBV12-5	once	NA	TRBJ2-5	CASGFETGSETQYF	TGTGCTAGTGGTTTTGAAACAGGGTCAGAGACCCAGTACTTC
TRBV19	NA	TRBD1	TRBJ1-1	CASSPDRTGGIMNTEAFF	TGTGCCAGTAGCCCCGACCGGACAGGGGGAATAATGAACACTGAAGCTTTCTTT
TRBV5-5	NA	NA	TRBJ1-6	CASSLEEAENSPLHF	TGTGCCAGCAGCTTGGAAGAGGCAGAGAATTCACCCCTCCACTTT
TRBV4-3	NA	TRBD2	TRBJ2-1	CASSLLGAGGSYNEQFF	TGCGCCAGCAGCCTCCTGGGTGCGGGGGGATCCTACAATGAGCAGTTCTTC
TRBV25-1	NA	NA	TRBJ1-2	CASSLGTNYGYTF	TGTGCCAGCAGTCTCGGGACTAACTATGGCTACACCTTC
TRBV6-4	NA	TRBD2	TRBJ2-1	CASSDSKLAGTNNEQFF	TGTGCCAGCAGTGACTCTAAACTAGCGGGGACAAACAATGAGCAGTTCTTC
TRBV15	NA	TRBD1	TRBJ1-1	CATAGQGHTEAFF	TGTGCCACCGCGGGACAGGGCCACACTGAAGCTTTCTTT
TRBV5-8	once	NA	TRBJ1-2	CASSLGQASGYTF	TGTGCCAGCAGCTTGGGACAGGCCTCGGGCTACACCTTC